Following are 13 T cell receptor beta chains from one sample sequenced in a study of Graves' ophthalmopathy and Graves' hyperthyroidism. Transcripts of RNA were the source for amplifying TCR beta CDR3 regions. Second-round multiplex PCR came after a first-round RT-PCR that employed HTBI primers. TCRdb called the multiplex PCR reads again in MiXCR, with one record for every CDR3 protein. The sample yields roughly 1.1 million distinct CDR3 sequences, about two fifths seen once. The sample was peripheral blood or thyroid tissue (not recorded which). These receptors were collected from an adult man with Graves' hyperthyroidism.

In this sample, this clonotype turned up many times. CDR3 amino acids: CASKSQGAENQPQHF. For the CDR3, the DNA is TGTGCCAGCAAGTCCCAGGGGGCGGAAAATCAGCCCCAGCATTTT. The chain links TRBV12-3 or TRBV12-4 to TRBJ1-5; 8 bases match TRBD1. The V gene end was trimmed by 7 bases and the J gene end by 4 bases; junction bases not matched to a gene: 9. The CDR3 consists of 15 residues.

Concerning this clonotype: This sequence may be a read error, since a much larger clone differs from it by one base. This chain's CDR3 is CSTSQTATYSNQPQHF. CDR3 nucleotide sequence: TGCAGTACTTCCCAGACAGCCACATATAGCAATCAGCCCCAGCATTTT. The chain combines TRBV20-1 with TRBJ1-5; possible D gene TRBD1, 5 bases. Germline V gene sequence: CDR1 DFQATT, CDR2 SNEGSKA (reference sequence). V lost 8 bases, J lost 0 bases, and 20 bases lay in between. The CDR3 consists of 16 residues.

V gene TRBV24-1 combines with J gene TRBJ2-5; a weak D match, TRBD1 (5 bases). Germline assignment: CDR1 KGHDR and CDR2 SFDVKD. This CDR3 is 14 amino acids long. Trimming removed 9 bases at V and 1 base at J, with 14 bases between. The CDR3 DNA is TGTGCCACCCGCGATCCAGGGCGCCAAGAGACCCAGTACTTC. This encodes CATRDPGRQETQYF.

This chain uses TRBV12-3 or TRBV12-4 with TRBJ1-3; D is undetermined. This CDR3 has 12 residues. The germline V and J ends were trimmed by 3 bases and 5 bases, with 5 bases remaining between them. CDR3 region: CASSFPRNTIYF. CDR3 nucleotides: TGTGCCAGCAGTTTCCCGCGAAACACCATATATTTT.

This clonotype has only a few counts. V and J are TRBV29-1 and TRBJ1-2; 7 bases match TRBD1. Germline CDR1 is SQVTM and CDR2 is ANQGSEA. The CDR3 covers 10 residues. With V trimmed by 6 bases and J by 8 bases, 3 bases remained unmatched. CDR3 protein: CSVGQVGYTF. As DNA, the CDR3 is TGCAGCGTCGGACAGGTGGGCTACACCTTC.

This clonotype has more than one count but fewer than ten. This chain links TRBV25-1 with TRBJ2-7; no clear D gene. V gave up 5 bases and J gave up 6 bases, with 17 bases separating them. Germline V CDR1 and CDR2: MGHDK, SYGVNS. The CDR3 covers 14 residues. CDR3 protein: CASSSPRPVAEQYF. CDR3 in DNA: TGTGCCAGCAGTTCCCCGAGACCTGTGGCCGAGCAGTACTTC.

At least ten counts were recorded for this clonotype. J is TRBJ2-5 and V is TRBV4-1; 11 bases map to TRBD2. Germline lookup yields CDR1 MGHRA and CDR2 YSYEKL. Trimming removed 2 bases from V and 3 bases from J; junction bases left unmatched: 2. The CDR3 covers 15 residues. CDR3 coding DNA: TGCGCCAGCAGCCAATTGGGACTAGCGGAAGAGACCCAGTACTTC. As protein: CASSQLGLAEETQYF.

This clonotype has just a few counts. V usage is TRBV10-3 and J usage is TRBJ2-5; D is perhaps TRBD2 (6 bases). The CDR3 runs to 12 residues. Per germline, CDR1 ENHRY and CDR2 SYGVKD. V was clipped by 11 bases and J by 0 bases, with 10 bases between them. The chain's CDR3 is CAWRADQETQYF. The CDR3 nucleotides are TGTGCCTGGAGGGCGGACCAAGAGACCCAGTACTTC.

A note on this clonotype: This sequence may be a read error, since a much larger clone differs from it by one base. The V call is TRBV7-9, the J call TRBJ2-5; 11 bases line up with TRBD1. After removal of 2 bases from V and 2 bases from J, the junction contained 7 bases not matched to a gene. Germline CDR1 SEHNR, CDR2 FQNEAQ (reference sequence). CDR3 length equals 17 residues. The CDR3 protein is CASSLIGRDRGQETQYF. The CDR3 bases are TGTGCCAGCAGCTTAATAGGCCGGGACAGGGGGCAAGAGACCCAGTACTTC.

The chain recombines TRBV6-5 with TRBJ1-1, with 10 bases identical to TRBD1. Trimming cost V 5 bases and J 4 bases; bases outside gene matches: 7. In germline, CDR1 is MNHEY, CDR2 SVGAGI. CDR3 length: 15 amino acids. This CDR3 is CASSVADRGITEAFF. The DNA for the CDR3 is TGTGCCAGCAGTGTAGCGGACAGGGGGATCACTGAAGCTTTCTTT.

The chain combines TRBV5-4 with TRBJ2-7, with TRBD2 matching over 8 bases. The CDR3 covers 17 residues. In germline, CDR1 is SGHNT, CDR2 YYREEE (reference sequence). After removal of 4 bases from V and 0 bases from J, the junction contained 12 bases not matched to a gene. The CDR3 protein is CASSPYRLAGFSYEQYF. The DNA of the CDR3 is TGTGCCAGCAGCCCCTACCGCCTAGCGGGCTTCTCCTACGAGCAGTACTTC.

This clonotype was recorded at least ten times. Germline is not matched at one junction end, which may reflect a read error. This CDR3 is CSAAPRLAGGRNF. The CDR3 coding sequence is TGCAGTGCTGCCCCCCGACTAGCGGGCGGCCGGAACTTC. The chain combines TRBV20-1 with TRBJ2-5, with 10 positions matching TRBD2. The germline gives CDR1 DFQATT, CDR2 SNEGSKA (reference sequence). The CDR3 is 13 residues long.

The rearrangement joins TRBV20-1 to TRBJ2-7; 13 nucleotides match TRBD2. V dropped 5 bases and J dropped 6; count of bases not matched to a gene: 10. The CDR3 has 15 residues. Per the germline V gene, CDR1 is DFQATT and CDR2 is SNEGSKA (reference sequence). The CDR3 region is CSASGTSGIPLEQYF. The CDR3 DNA reads as TGCAGTGCTTCTGGGACTAGCGGGATTCCCCTCGAGCAGTACTTC.